This is a list of T cell receptor beta chains from one sample in a study of blood T cell repertoires in COVID-19. Profiled with immunoSEQ multiplex PCR; TCRdb holds only in-frame clones, not every one. Found here are about 190,000 clones, roughly 85% of them singletons; the top ten hold 4.5% to 5.5%. Sequencing was performed on peripheral blood. The receptors derive from a woman aged 25 to 45 with acute or convalescent COVID-19. CDR3s include the opening cysteine and the closing phenylalanine or tryptophan. D genes are given only for firm matches. Clone size is shown for a subset of rows, as once, few, many or a class of expanded clone.

j_call v_call d_call clone_size cdr3_aa cdr3_nt
TRBJ2-5 TRBV6-2/TRBV6-3 - - CASSYIRQSSGSTQYF TGTGCCAGCAGTTACATACGACAGTCATCGGGCTCGACCCAGTACTTC
TRBJ2-7 TRBV11-2 - - CASTKTGASSYEQYF TGTGCCAGCACAAAGACAGGCGCCAGCTCCTACGAGCAGTACTTC
TRBJ1-1 TRBV3-1/TRBV3-2 - - CASSQGAGPEAFF TGTGCCAGCAGCCAAGGGGCAGGTCCTGAAGCTTTCTTT
TRBJ2-2 TRBV3-1/TRBV3-2 - many CASSQVGSTGELFF TGTGCCAGCAGCCAAGTTGGCAGCACCGGGGAGCTGTTTTTT
TRBJ1-2 TRBV6-5 - - CASSVPGIYGYTF TGTGCCAGCAGCGTTCCGGGTATTTATGGCTACACCTTC
TRBJ1-6 TRBV27 - - CASSLDRLNSPLHF TGTGCCAGCAGTTTAGACAGGCTTAATTCACCCCTCCACTTT
TRBJ1-1 TRBV27 - - CASSHNRLALDTEAFF TGTGCCAGCAGCCACAACCGACTGGCGTTGGACACTGAAGCTTTCTTT
TRBJ1-4 TRBV9 TRBD1 - CASRDRGNEKLFF TGTGCCAGCAGGGACAGGGGGAACGAAAAACTGTTTTTT
TRBJ1-5 TRBV2 - - CASSGRRGQPQHF TGTGCCAGCAGCGGGAGGAGGGGACAGCCCCAGCATTTT
TRBJ2-1 TRBV11-3 - - CASSFGGAINNEQFF TGTGCCAGCAGCTTCGGGGGTGCCATTAACAATGAGCAGTTCTTC
TRBJ2-7 TRBV6-5 - - CATVSVPEQYF TGTGCCACCGTCTCGGTCCCCGAGCAGTACTTC
TRBJ2-7 TRBV6-2/TRBV6-3 - - CASSQPPPGLQAYEQYF TGTGCCAGCAGTCAGCCACCTCCAGGACTACAAGCCTACGAGCAGTACTTC
TRBJ1-6 TRBV28 - - CASSYAGNSPLHF TGTGCCAGCAGTTATGCCGGGAATTCACCCCTCCACTTT
TRBJ1-4 TRBV7-2 - - CASRLGGENEKLFF TGTGCCAGCAGACTAGGGGGGGAAAATGAAAAACTGTTTTTT
TRBJ2-3 TRBV7-2 - - CASSQQNGRHGGTDTQYF TGTGCCAGCAGCCAGCAAAACGGGAGACACGGAGGCACAGATACGCAGTATTTT
TRBJ2-3 TRBV5-1 TRBD1 few CASSLTGADTQYF TGCGCCAGCAGCTTGACAGGGGCCGATACGCAGTATTTT
TRBJ2-3 TRBV11-2 TRBD2 - CASSPPGLAGTQYF TGTGCCAGCAGCCCGCCCGGACTAGCCGGTACGCAGTATTTT
TRBJ1-3 TRBV9 - - CASSSRTRSSGNTIYF TGTGCCAGCAGCTCCCGGACACGGAGCTCTGGAAACACCATATATTTT
TRBJ2-1 TRBV19 TRBD2 - CASSIEGTSGERNEQFF TGTGCCAGTAGTATAGAGGGGACTAGCGGGGAGAGGAATGAGCAGTTCTTC
TRBJ1-3 TRBV6-5 - - CASRQGSSGNTIYF TGTGCCAGCAGACAGGGTTCCTCTGGAAACACCATATATTTT
TRBJ2-1 TRBV4-3 - - CASSIGMRGYNEQFF TGCGCCAGCAGTATCGGGATGCGCGGGTACAATGAGCAGTTCTTC
TRBJ2-7 TRBV6-5 - - CASQTADSYEQYF TGTGCCAGCCAGACAGCTGACTCCTACGAGCAGTACTTC
TRBJ2-5 TRBV27 TRBD2 - CASTATGTRQETQYF TGTGCCAGCACCGCCACCGGGACTAGACAAGAGACCCAGTACTTC
TRBJ1-2 TRBV19 - - CASRQGEYPNYGYTF TGTGCCAGTAGACAGGGCGAATATCCTAACTATGGCTACACCTTC
TRBJ1-2 TRBV7-9 TRBD1 - CASSLETGHGYTF TGTGCCAGCAGCTTAGAGACAGGGCACGGCTACACCTTC
TRBJ1-2 TRBV9 TRBD1 - CASSHDRERNGYTF TGTGCCAGCAGCCACGACAGGGAACGGAATGGCTACACCTTC
TRBJ1-2 TRBV7-9 - few CASSLDRPVGAYGYTF TGTGCCAGCAGCTTAGATCGGCCAGTTGGGGCATATGGCTACACCTTC
TRBJ1-3 TRBV9 TRBD1 - CASSVGPIGTGGNTIYF TGTGCCAGCAGCGTAGGACCGATCGGGACAGGTGGAAACACCATATATTTT
TRBJ1-3 TRBV5-1 - - CASSTGSGNTIYF TGCGCCAGTTCGACAGGTTCTGGAAACACCATATATTTT
TRBJ2-1 TRBV18 - few CASSPTTGNSYNEQFF TGTGCCAGCTCGCCTACAACAGGGAACTCCTACAATGAGCAGTTCTTC
TRBJ2-5 TRBV28 - - CASSFFRKETQYF TGTGCCAGCAGTTTTTTCAGGAAAGAGACCCAGTACTTC
TRBJ1-1 TRBV9 - - CASSVVIGGTEAFF TGTGCCAGCAGCGTAGTCATCGGGGGAACTGAAGCTTTCTTT
TRBJ2-5 TRBV28 TRBD1 - CASSGDSGQETQYF TGTGCCAGCAGTGGGGACAGCGGCCAAGAGACCCAGTACTTC
TRBJ2-1 TRBV5-1 TRBD2 - CASSSPMTSGGWGVYNEQFF TGCGCCAGCAGCTCGCCGATGACTAGCGGAGGGTGGGGGGTTTACAATGAGCAGTTCTTC
TRBJ2-3 TRBV6-5 TRBD2 many CAVTSGGPLGQYF TGTGCCGTAACTAGCGGGGGGCCCCTAGGGCAGTATTTT
TRBJ2-5 TRBV18 TRBD1 - CASSPPTGETQYF TGTGCCAGCTCACCACCGACAGGGGAGACCCAGTACTTC
TRBJ1-1 TRBV5-1 TRBD1 - CASSSGQGRAEAFF TGCGCCAGCAGCTCCGGACAGGGGAGGGCTGAAGCTTTCTTT
TRBJ1-1 TRBV7-9 - once CASSLAQQDRSAFF TGTGCCAGCAGCTTAGCACAGCAGGATCGGTCAGCTTTCTTT
TRBJ1-5 TRBV27 TRBD1 few CASKRLETGGYQPQHF TGTGCCAGCAAACGCCTTGAAACAGGGGGCTATCAGCCCCAGCATTTT
TRBJ1-1 TRBV3-1/TRBV3-2 - few CASSQVLPGTEAFF TGTGCCAGCAGCCAAGTTCTCCCGGGAACTGAAGCTTTCTTT
TRBJ1-6 TRBV4-2 - - CASSQDSGNNSPLHF TGTGCCAGCAGCCAAGATTCGGGGAATAATTCACCCCTCCACTTT
TRBJ2-7 TRBV19 TRBD1 - CASLGQGALEQYF TGTGCCAGCCTGGGACAGGGGGCCCTCGAGCAGTACTTC
TRBJ1-2 TRBV5-6 - few CASSLGGTLLYGYTF TGTGCCAGCAGCTTGGGCGGGACTCTACTCTATGGCTACACCTTC
TRBJ1-1 TRBV6-2/TRBV6-3 - - CASSLMTRIAFF TGTGCCAGCAGCCTTATGACGAGGATAGCTTTCTTT
TRBJ1-5 TRBV19 - - CASRVRGGDNQPQHF TGTGCCAGTAGGGTTCGGGGGGGTGACAATCAGCCCCAGCATTTT
TRBJ2-6 TRBV9 - - CASSLSPFQGSGANVLTF TGTGCCAGCAGCCTTTCTCCCTTCCAGGGTTCTGGGGCCAACGTCCTGACTTTC
TRBJ1-2 TRBV30 - - CAWSQTAYGYTF TGTGCCTGGAGTCAGACAGCCTATGGCTACACCTTC
TRBJ2-7 TRBV7-9 TRBD1 few CASSHRTGVHYEQYF TGTGCCAGCAGCCACCGGACAGGGGTCCACTACGAGCAGTACTTC
TRBJ2-5 TRBV7-2 TRBD2 - CASSTYTSGIEETQYF TGTGCCAGCAGCACTTATACTAGCGGGATAGAAGAGACCCAGTACTTC
TRBJ1-2 TRBV6-4 TRBD1 - CASSQSTGALGGYTF TGTGCCAGCAGTCAATCCACAGGGGCTCTTGGTGGCTACACCTTC
TRBJ1-1 TRBV7-9 - few CASTEGWTEAFF TGTGCCAGCACCGAGGGCTGGACTGAAGCTTTCTTT
TRBJ1-2 TRBV5-1 TRBD1 - CASSGGTGGYGYTF TGCGCCAGCAGCGGAGGGACAGGGGGCTATGGCTACACCTTC
TRBJ1-1 TRBV19 - - CASSIVGGDTEAFF TGTGCCAGTAGTATAGTGGGGGGAGACACTGAAGCTTTCTTT
TRBJ1-6 TRBV15 TRBD1 - CATSRGDRGLNSPLHF TGTGCCACCAGCAGAGGGGACAGGGGACTAAATTCACCCCTCCACTTT
TRBJ2-7 TRBV12-3/TRBV12-4 - - CASSLARGEQYF TGTGCCAGCAGTTTAGCCCGGGGCGAGCAGTACTTC
TRBJ2-7 TRBV6-4 TRBD2 - CASSERGKLAGTYEQYF TGTGCCAGCAGTGAAAGGGGTAAATTAGCGGGGACCTACGAGCAGTACTTC
TRBJ2-3 TRBV11-2 TRBD2 - CASSLDWGGGSTDTQYF TGTGCCAGCAGCTTAGATTGGGGCGGGGGGTCTACAGATACGCAGTATTTT
TRBJ1-5 TRBV7-8 - - CASSVRDKVNQPQHF TGTGCCAGCAGCGTCCGGGACAAGGTTAATCAGCCCCAGCATTTT
TRBJ1-4 TRBV7-8 TRBD1 - CATGTGDEKLFF TGTGCCACCGGGACAGGGGATGAAAAACTGTTTTTT
TRBJ1-1 TRBV30 - - CAWSVGTTLSAFF TGTGCCTGGAGTGTAGGGACAACCCTATCGGCTTTCTTT